This TCR beta chain originates from a study of T cells in tumors after PD-1 blockade. Study context: Each patient got pembrolizumab 200 mg every 3 weeks or cemiplimab 350 mg every 2 weeks. Some patients also took daily vismodegib 150 mg during anti-PD-1 treatment. Mean per blood sample: 113,528 templates (roughly 22,000-257,772), 35,000 to 45,000 unique clonotypes.

J gave up 6 bases and V 4 bases, and 7 bases lay outside the gene matches. Looked up from germline, CDR1 is SGHNT and CDR2 is YYREEE (reference sequence). This CDR3 has 13 amino acids. Sequencing was performed with immunoSEQ multiplex PCR; in TCRdb, only in-frame clones are kept and a portion is missing. The sample contains some 25,000 clones, 65% to 85% of which appear only once. Study-level points and caveats: Blood contained 35% to 50% of the tumor's TCR clonotypes.

On this clone itself: The antigen remains undetermined.

The specimen was PBMCs, collected after anti-PD-1 treatment. This receptor was identified in a human donor with basal cell carcinoma. The genes are TRBV5-4 and TRBJ2-7; the match to TRBD1 covers 7 bases. In nucleotides, the CDR3 is TGTGCCAGCAGCGAGACGCCAGGGGGCGAGCAGTACTTC. Amino acids: CASSETPGGEQYF.